The clone carrying this T cell receptor (beta chain) was seen once. The sample is drawn from a study of CD8 T cells in Susac syndrome. Reverse transcription of roughly 0.5 to 1 ug RNA was carried out with random hexamers. Across 54 Vbeta and 13 Jbeta, TCR beta CDR3 was amplified with immunoSEQ multiplex PCR. Via MiXCR, TCRdb re-called the immunoSEQ multiplex PCR reads, giving one row per CDR3 protein. Of approximately 160,000 distinct CDR3 sequences listed, around 93% are singletons. TCR beta sequencing covered blood CD8+ and CD4+ T cells. The TCR sequence derives from a human donor in good health. The sample was CD4+ T cells from PBMCs.

Here the CDR3 reads CASSQTGRAFF. In DNA, the CDR3 is TGTGCCAGCAGCCAGACAGGGAGAGCTTTCTTT. The rearrangement links TRBV12-3 or TRBV12-4 to TRBJ1-1; 7 positions match TRBD1. This CDR3 spans 11 amino acids. The V gene end was trimmed by 6 bases and the J gene end by 10 bases; junction bases not matched to a gene: 5.